This entry lists 13 T cell receptor beta chains sequenced from one sample in a study of blood T cell repertoires in COVID-19. TCRdb's copy holds only in-frame clones and misses some; the assay was immunoSEQ multiplex PCR. The table records about 380,000 clones, about 88% of them present only once. The specimen sequenced was PBMCs or T cells enriched from blood (not recorded which). These receptors were taken from a woman aged 18-35 years who had recovered from COVID-19.

This clone was counted a few times. This chain uses TRBV4-1 with TRBJ1-2, with 7 bases lining up with TRBD1. There are 17 residues in the CDR3. V was pared by 4 bases and J by 4 bases, with 15 bases of the junction left unmatched. CDR1 and CDR2 (germline): MGHRA, YSYEKL. The CDR3 nucleotides read TGCGCCAGCAGCCGAACGACGACGGACAGGACTTCCTATGGCTACACCTTC. This encodes CASSRTTTDRTSYGYTF.

This sequence joins TRBV7-2 and TRBJ2-1; D possibly corresponds to TRBD2 (5 bases). The germline V gene has CDR1 SGHTA and CDR2 FQGNSA. Trimming shortened V by 3 bases and J by 9 bases, and 15 bases separated the two germline ends. This CDR3 region has 14 residues. CDR3 in DNA: TGTGCCAGCAGCTTTACTCTAGCTCCCCTTGAGCAGTTCTTC. Encoded protein: CASSFTLAPLEQFF.

The chain combines TRBV7-9 with TRBJ1-6, with unresolved D. The ends were cut back, 5 bases at V and 14 bases at J, with 13 bases in the middle. CDR1 is SEHNR and CDR2 is FQNEAQ in the germline V gene (reference sequence). The CDR3 length is 12 residues. The CDR3 nucleotides are TGTGCCAGCAGCCTGCAGGACTTTGCCCTCCACTTT. It encodes CASSLQDFALHF.

V is TRBV7-9 and J is TRBJ2-4; D not resolved. Germline-derived CDR1 and CDR2 are SEHNR and FQNEAQ (reference sequence). The CDR3 totals 14 residues. Trimming removed 5 bases at V and 2 bases at J, with 10 bases between. The CDR3, as DNA: TGTGCCAGCAGCCAGGCAATGACCAAAAACATTCAGTACTTC. Amino acids: CASSQAMTKNIQYF.

The chain uses TRBV21-1 and TRBJ1-6; the table names TRBD1, a call not compared with the DNA. TRBV21-1 is deemed a pseudogene. The CDR3 loop spans 16 amino acids. The CDR3 protein is CASPGHPSSYNSPLHF. CDR3 coding DNA: TGTGCCAGTCCGGGACACCCGAGCTCCTATAATTCACCCCTCCACTTT.

V is TRBV4-3 and J is TRBJ2-7; D is possibly TRBD1 (6 bases). Germline V gene sequence: CDR1 LGHNA, CDR2 YSLEER. This CDR3 is 16 amino acids long. V lost 0 bases and J 2 bases, leaving 14 bases between the germline ends. The CDR3: CASSQESAGVTYEQYF. CDR3 nucleotide sequence: TGCGCCAGCAGCCAAGAATCGGCAGGGGTTACCTACGAGCAGTACTTC.

This clone has a handful of counts. The J gene is TRBJ2-7, the V gene TRBV6-5, with D unclear. Per germline, CDR1 MNHEY and CDR2 SVGAGI. Trimming removed 6 bases at V and 1 base at J, with 10 bases between. This CDR3 is 13 amino acids long. CDR3 in amino acids: CASSLSRSYEQYF. The CDR3 coding sequence is TGTGCCAGCAGCCTGTCCAGGTCCTACGAGCAGTACTTC.

The V gene is TRBV11-2, the J gene TRBJ2-2; 10 nucleotides agree with TRBD1. The V and J ends lost 3 bases and 4 bases, in that order; junction bases with no gene match: 5. CDR1 SGHAT and CDR2 FQNNGV come from the germline V gene. This CDR3 region has 16 residues. The CDR3 protein is CASSFQGQGSTGELFF. The CDR3 coding sequence is TGTGCCAGCAGCTTCCAGGGACAGGGGAGCACCGGGGAGCTGTTTTTT.

The chain has TRBV11-3 and TRBJ1-1; D might be TRBD1 (6 bases). The germline V gene has CDR1 SGHNT and CDR2 YENEEA. The CDR3 is made up of 15 amino acids. The V gene lost 5 bases and the J gene lost 3 bases, with 16 bases spanning the gap. Written as DNA, the CDR3 is TGTGCCAGCAGCCCATACTTTACAGGGTACACTGAAGCTTTCTTT. It translates to CASSPYFTGYTEAFF.

This clone was seen more than once but under ten times. J is TRBJ1-1 and V is TRBV5-1, with a weak D call TRBD1 (5 bases). V lost 4 bases, J lost 5 bases, and 15 bases lay in between. Germline V CDR1 and CDR2: SGHRS, YFSETQ. CDR3 length: 14 amino acids. CDR3 in amino acids: CASSPWGGETEAFF. CDR3 DNA: TGCGCCAGCAGCCCCTGGGGAGGGGAGACTGAAGCTTTCTTT.

This clone is a singleton in its sample. This chain uses TRBV3-1 (or the pseudogene TRBV3-2) with TRBJ2-1, with 12 positions matching TRBD2. CDR3 length equals 18 residues. The junction had 13 bases not matched to a gene; V was cut back by 1 base and J by 9 bases. Germline V gene data show CDR1 as LGHDT and CDR2 as YNNKEL (reference sequence). CDR3 residues: CASSQGPSGLAGSVEQFF. Here the CDR3 DNA reads TGTGCCAGCAGCCAAGGCCCCTCGGGACTAGCGGGTTCAGTTGAGCAGTTCTTC.

The chain couples TRBV3-1 (or the pseudogene TRBV3-2) to TRBJ2-3; 15 bases are shared with TRBD2. CDR1 LGHDT and CDR2 YNNKEL come from the germline V gene (reference sequence). The CDR3 is made up of 18 amino acids. The junction had 7 bases not matched to a gene; V was cut back by 1 base and J by 5 bases. DNA of the CDR3: TGTGCCAGCAGCCAAGCCTTTCCGGGACTAGCGGGGGGAGATACGCAGTATTTT. It is translated as CASSQAFPGLAGGDTQYF.

V usage is TRBV2 and J usage is TRBJ1-2; tentative D call: TRBD1 (6 bases). Looked up from germline, CDR1 is SNHLY and CDR2 is FYNNEI. V gave up 3 bases and J gave up 5 bases, with 13 bases separating them. This CDR3 is built from 14 residues. Here the CDR3 DNA reads TGTGCCAGCAGTGACCCCAGGGGATCATATGGCTACACCTTC. Translated: CASSDPRGSYGYTF.